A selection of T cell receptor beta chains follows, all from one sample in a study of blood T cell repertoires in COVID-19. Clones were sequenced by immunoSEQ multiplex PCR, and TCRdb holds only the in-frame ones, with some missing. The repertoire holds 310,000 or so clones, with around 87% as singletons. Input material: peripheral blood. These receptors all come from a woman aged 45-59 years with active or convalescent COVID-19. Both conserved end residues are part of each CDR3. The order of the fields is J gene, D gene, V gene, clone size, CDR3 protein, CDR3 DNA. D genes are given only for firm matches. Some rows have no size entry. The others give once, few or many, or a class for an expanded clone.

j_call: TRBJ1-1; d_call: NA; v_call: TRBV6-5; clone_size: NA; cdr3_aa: CASSWTQGTEAFF; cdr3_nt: TGTGCCAGCAGCTGGACCCAGGGAACTGAAGCTTTCTTT
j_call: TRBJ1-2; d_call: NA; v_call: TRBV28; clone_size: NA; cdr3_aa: CASSFRERNYGYTF; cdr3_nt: TGTGCCAGCAGTTTCCGGGAGAGAAACTATGGCTACACCTTC
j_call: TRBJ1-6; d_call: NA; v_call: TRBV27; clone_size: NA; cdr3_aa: CASSLAGGTYNSPLHF; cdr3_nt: TGTGCCAGCAGTTTGGCTGGGGGCACCTATAATTCACCCCTCCACTTT
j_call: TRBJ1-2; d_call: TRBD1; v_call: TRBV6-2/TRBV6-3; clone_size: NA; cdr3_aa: CASSHLQTGGAPGYTF; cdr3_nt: TGTGCCAGCAGTCACCTCCAGACAGGGGGCGCACCGGGCTACACCTTC
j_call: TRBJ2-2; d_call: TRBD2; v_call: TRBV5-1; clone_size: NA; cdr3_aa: CASSLEILAGRAGELFF; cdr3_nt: TGCGCCAGCAGCTTGGAAATCCTAGCGGGAAGAGCCGGGGAGCTGTTTTTT
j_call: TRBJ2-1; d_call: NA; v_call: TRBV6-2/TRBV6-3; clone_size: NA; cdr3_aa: CASSPDNRQFNEQFF; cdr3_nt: TGTGCCAGCAGTCCGGACAACCGCCAGTTCAATGAGCAGTTCTTC
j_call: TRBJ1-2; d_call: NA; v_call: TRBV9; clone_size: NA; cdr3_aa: CASSSTPPRSSYNGYTF; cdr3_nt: TGTGCCAGCAGCTCAACACCCCCACGGAGTTCCTACAATGGCTACACCTTC
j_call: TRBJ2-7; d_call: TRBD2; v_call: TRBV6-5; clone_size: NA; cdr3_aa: CASSYFGLASVYEQYF; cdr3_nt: TGTGCCAGCAGTTACTTCGGACTAGCGAGCGTTTACGAGCAGTACTTC
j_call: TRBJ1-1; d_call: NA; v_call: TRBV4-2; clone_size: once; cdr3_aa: CASSQDFTGLNTEAFF; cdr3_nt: TGTGCCAGCAGCCAAGACTTTACAGGGTTGAACACTGAAGCTTTCTTT
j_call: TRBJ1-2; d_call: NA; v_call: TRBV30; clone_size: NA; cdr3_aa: CAWSLSVRGTNYGYTF; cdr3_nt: TGTGCCTGGAGCCTCTCCGTCCGGGGGACTAACTATGGCTACACCTTC
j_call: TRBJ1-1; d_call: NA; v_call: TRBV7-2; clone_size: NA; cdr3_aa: CASSPRSRDTEAFF; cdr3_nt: TGTGCCAGCAGCCCTCGGAGCCGGGATACGGAAGCTTTCTTT
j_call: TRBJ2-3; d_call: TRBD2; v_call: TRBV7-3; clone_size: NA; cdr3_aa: CASSPSGHTDTQYF; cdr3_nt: TGTGCCAGCAGCCCTAGCGGGCACACAGATACGCAGTATTTT
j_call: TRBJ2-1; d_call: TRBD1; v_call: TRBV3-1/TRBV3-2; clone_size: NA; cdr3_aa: CASSQAQGVYNEQFF; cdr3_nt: TGTGCCAGCAGCCAAGCCCAGGGGGTTTACAATGAGCAGTTCTTC
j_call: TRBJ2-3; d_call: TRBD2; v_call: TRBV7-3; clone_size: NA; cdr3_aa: CASSFGLAGADTQYF; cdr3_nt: TGTGCCAGCAGCTTCGGACTAGCGGGGGCAGATACGCAGTATTTT
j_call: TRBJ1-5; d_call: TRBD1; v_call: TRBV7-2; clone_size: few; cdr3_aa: CASSYDRGGNQPQHF; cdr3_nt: TGTGCCAGCAGCTACGACAGGGGTGGCAATCAGCCCCAGCATTTT
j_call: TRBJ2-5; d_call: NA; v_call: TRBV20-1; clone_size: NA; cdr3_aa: CSASEETQYF; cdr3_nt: TGCAGTGCGAGCGAAGAGACCCAGTACTTC
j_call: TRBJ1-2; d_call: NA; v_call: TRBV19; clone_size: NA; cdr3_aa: CASSIPGIHYGYTF; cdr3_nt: TGTGCCAGTAGTATACCCGGGATCCACTATGGCTACACCTTC
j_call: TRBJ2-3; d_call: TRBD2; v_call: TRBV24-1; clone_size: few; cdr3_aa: CATSRGDTDTQYF; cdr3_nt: TGTGCCACCAGTCGGGGGGATACAGATACGCAGTATTTT
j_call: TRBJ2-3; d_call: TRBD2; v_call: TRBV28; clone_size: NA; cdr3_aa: CASSLTGTSNLEDTQYF; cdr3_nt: TGTGCCAGCAGTTTGACCGGGACTAGCAATCTAGAAGATACGCAGTATTTT
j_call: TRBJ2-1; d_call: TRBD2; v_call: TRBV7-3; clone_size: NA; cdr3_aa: CASSSAGGHEQFF; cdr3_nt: TGTGCCAGCAGCTCAGCGGGGGGGCATGAGCAGTTCTTC
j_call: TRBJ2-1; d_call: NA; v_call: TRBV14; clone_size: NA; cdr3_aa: CASSPGTHSYNEQFF; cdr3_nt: TGTGCCAGCAGCCCCGGGACACATTCATACAATGAGCAGTTCTTC
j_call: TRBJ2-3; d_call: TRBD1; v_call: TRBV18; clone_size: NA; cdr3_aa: CASSPRGTAVAVRTDTQYF; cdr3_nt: TGTGCCAGCTCACCCCGTGGGACAGCTGTGGCGGTTCGCACAGATACGCAGTATTTT
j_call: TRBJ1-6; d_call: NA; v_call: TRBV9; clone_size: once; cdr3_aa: CASSPGGTYNSPLHF; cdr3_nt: TGTGCCAGCAGCCCTGGGGGGACCTATAATTCACCCCTCCACTTT